This T cell receptor beta chain came from a study of T cells in localized non-small cell lung cancer. As for this clone: Its antigen is currently unknown.

Profiled with immunoSEQ multiplex PCR; TCRdb holds only in-frame clones, not every one. Altogether roughly 4,600 clones are present, approximately 31% being singletons, with the ten largest covering 4.6%. The V end lost 4 bases, the J end lost 5 bases, and 5 bases lay between the germline ends. The CDR3 length is 11 residues. Whole-study results and caveats: Of the top 100 tumor clones, median around 60 were in adjacent lung, some 29 among its top 100. In uninvolved adjacent lung, T cell clonality reached its highest value, exceeding tumor. A single tumor region was sequenced, leaving heterogeneity possible. Increased T cell density in blood showed an association with longer overall survival.

This chain uses TRBV6-7 with TRBJ2-5; D is uncertain. TRBV6-7 is an ORF; its function is uncertain. This TCR came from a man between 40 and 70 years old with stage III squamous cell lung carcinoma. The specimen comprised lung tumor tissue, sampled before any cancer treatment. This chain's CDR3 is CASSSSETQYF. DNA of the CDR3: TGTGCCAGCAGTTCCTCCGAGACCCAGTACTTC.